This TCR beta chain was sequenced for a study of shared clonotypes between healthy human individuals. The overall study: CD8 memory received one plate per donor, CD8 naive two, CD4 memory three and CD4 naive three.

Broader study findings: Memory subsets had estimated richness that was generally smaller than that of naive subsets.

Looked up from germline, CDR1 is SQVTM and CDR2 is ANQGSEA. V lost 4 bases and J lost 6; bases outside the gene matches: 4. The CDR3 contains 14 residues. In regard to this clone: Its antigen is not identified.

The donors, healthy adults who were HIV-negative, had experienced no recent acute infections or vaccinations. Data came from immunoSEQ multiplex PCR; TCRdb stores just in-frame clones and leaves some out. The table records over 2 million clones, just under 95% of them present only once. The TCR was taken from a man younger than 30 in good health. Some clones in this sample may be carry-over from other donors' samples. The specimen was naive CD4+ T cells from PBMCs. Subset noted: CD45RA+ positively selected. V usage is TRBV29-1 and J usage is TRBJ1-6, with 9 bases identical to TRBD1. The CDR3 loop is CSVVGQGSNSPLHF. The CDR3 region has the DNA TGCAGCGTTGTGGGACAGGGTTCTAATTCACCCCTCCACTTT.